The T cell receptor (beta chain) under discussion was sequenced for a study of cytomegalovirus exposure and HLA in healthy donors. Study information: As an earlier analysis found, around 190 million T cells yielded about 120 million unique TCR beta sequences.

Germline assignment: CDR1 SGHNT and CDR2 YYREEE (reference sequence). V trimming: 2 bases; J trimming: 5 bases; junction bases outside the gene matches: 3. The CDR3 runs 14 residues. Notes on the study in general: For most TCR sequences rarity was the rule, although some public TCRs occurred in many donors. Evidence from a later analysis indicated that most CMV-associated TCR beta chains looked HLA-restricted.

With regard to this clone: What it binds is unknown.

This PCR relied on a set of 60 Vbeta primers and 13 Jbeta primers. This table comes from immunoSEQ multiplex PCR, and its TCRdb copy is limited to in-frame clones, with some not included. Of 100,000 to 150,000 clones in the sample, just over 75% are singletons; the top ten hold approximately 1.8%. The TCR was taken from a woman aged 50 to 60 in good health and CMV-seronegative. Sequenced material: PBMCs. J is TRBJ2-3 and V is TRBV5-4; 9 bases are a match to TRBD1. The CDR3 DNA sequence: TGTGCCAGCAGCTTCCCGGGACAGGGAGATACGCAGTATTTT. Protein sequence: CASSFPGQGDTQYF.